This TCR beta chain was identified in a study of siplizumab effects on memory and regulatory T cells (dated by TCRdb to between 2018 and 2021). In the study overall: The study examined how the anti-CD2 antibody siplizumab affects alloreactive T-cell subsets in allogeneic mixed lymphocyte reactions built from human PBMCs. What the research found in general, with its limitations: Sequences below about 10^-5 frequency were poorly captured, so only a minor fraction of alloreactive clones could be mapped to unstimulated subsets. Among mappable alloreactive CD4+ clones, the Treg-derived fraction averaged approximately 66% with siplizumab versus roughly 29% in control reactions. About 75-97% of proliferating CD4+ or CD8+ clones could not be given a naive or memory phenotype. The cumulative frequency of alloreactive sequences that could be traced back to unstimulated CD4+ memory T cells was significantly reduced by siplizumab. Greater diversity appeared to be present in unstimulated naive T cells than in memory T cells, and a substantial contribution to the alloresponse seemed to be made by naive cells. No functional confirmation was obtained for the suppressive function of proliferating Tregs from siplizumab cultures.

From the cysteine through the phenylalanine, the CDR3 covers 15 amino acids. Only the CDR3 region is kept as DNA, spanning 45 bases read in frame from base 1. Per the germline V gene, SGHVS is the CDR1 and FQNEAQ is the CDR2. V lost 5 bases and J lost 3 bases; the stretch between them is 14 bases long. Receptors were amplified or captured by the immunoSEQ multiplex PCR assay. Roughly 10^5 TCR templates per sample were assayed on the deep sequencing platform. Genomic DNA extracted from sorted T cells was the material used for TCRbeta CDR3 sequencing. As for the original processing: Clonal analysis of TCRbeta CDR3 data was done in the R programming language. Alloreactive CD4+ and CD8+ clones were identified by comparing unstimulated samples to CFSE-low samples taken after the reaction. By matching sequences to the repertoires of sorted unstimulated Treg and non-Treg cells, each alloreactive CD4+ clone was assigned a regulatory or non-regulatory origin. As stored in TCRdb, this immuneACCESS dataset retains in-frame rearrangements with V and J assigned. A fraction of the clones does not appear; measured against another copy, unresolved V genes explain less than half of the discrepancy, and the remainder lacks a known reason. Clone size and the V and J calls come from that table; the DNA yielded D and trimming. For this sample the table gives approximately 94,000 clones, of which roughly 93% were detected only once. The ten largest clonotypes hold 6.5% of the sample.

Note on this clone: Which antigen it targets is not known. No qualities accompany the bases; no much larger clone lies one base away.

Sorted unstimulated T cells and proliferating T cells recovered from mixed lymphocyte reactions were subjected to TCRbeta CDR3 sequencing. Fresh whole blood from around 11 HLA-typed healthy donors was used to isolate PBMCs. This receptor was obtained from a human donor in good health. Sequencing input: CD8+ T cells sorted from blood. The chain is encoded by TRBV7-8 joined to TRBJ1-5; no D gene call is confident. For the CDR3, the sequence is CASSLRTGYNQPQHF. In nucleotides, the sequence is TGTGCCAGCAGCCTTCGGACTGGCTACAATCAGCCCCAGCATTTT. The CDR3 plus the reference TRBV7-8 and TRBJ1-5 genes for the other parts give the full variable domain: GAGVSQSPRYKVAKRGQDVALRCDPISGHVSLFWYQQALGQGPEFLTYFQNEAQLDKSGLPSDRFFAERPEGSVSTLKIQRTQQEDSAVYLCASSLRTGYNQPQHFGDGTRLSIL.